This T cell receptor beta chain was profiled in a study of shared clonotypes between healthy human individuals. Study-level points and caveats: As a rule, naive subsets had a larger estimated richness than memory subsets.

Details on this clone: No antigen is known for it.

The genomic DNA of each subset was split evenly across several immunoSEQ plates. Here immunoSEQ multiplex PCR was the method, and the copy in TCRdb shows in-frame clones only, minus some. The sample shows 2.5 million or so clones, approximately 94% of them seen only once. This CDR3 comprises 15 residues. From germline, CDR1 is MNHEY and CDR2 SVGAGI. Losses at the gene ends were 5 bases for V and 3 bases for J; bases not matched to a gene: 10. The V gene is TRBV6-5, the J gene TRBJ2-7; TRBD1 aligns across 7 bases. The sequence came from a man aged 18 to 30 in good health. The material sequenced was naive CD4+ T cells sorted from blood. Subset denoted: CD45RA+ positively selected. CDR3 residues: CASSRDRSTSYEQYF. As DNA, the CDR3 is TGTGCCAGCAGTCGGGACAGATCAACAAGCTACGAGCAGTACTTC.